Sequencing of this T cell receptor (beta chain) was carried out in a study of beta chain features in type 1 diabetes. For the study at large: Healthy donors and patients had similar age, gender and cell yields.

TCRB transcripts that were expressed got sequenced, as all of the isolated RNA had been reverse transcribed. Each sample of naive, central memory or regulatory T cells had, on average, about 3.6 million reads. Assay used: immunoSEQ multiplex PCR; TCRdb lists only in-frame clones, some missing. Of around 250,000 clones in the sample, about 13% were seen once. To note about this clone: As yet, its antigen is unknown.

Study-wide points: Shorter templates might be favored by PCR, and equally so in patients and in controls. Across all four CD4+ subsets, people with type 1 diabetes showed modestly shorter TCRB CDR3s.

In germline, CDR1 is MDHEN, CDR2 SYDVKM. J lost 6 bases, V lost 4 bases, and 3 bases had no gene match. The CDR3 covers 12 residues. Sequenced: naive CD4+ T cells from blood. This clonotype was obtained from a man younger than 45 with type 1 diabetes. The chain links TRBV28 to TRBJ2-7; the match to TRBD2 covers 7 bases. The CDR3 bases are TGTGCCAGCAGTTCCGGCGGGAGCGAGCAGTACTTC. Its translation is CASSSGGSEQYF.